This T cell receptor (beta chain) is drawn from a study of shared T cell receptors in the human thymus. Profiling relied on immunoSEQ multiplex PCR, and the TCRdb table lists in-frame clones only, not all of them. This table holds some 660,000 clones, roughly 86% found once. Trimming cost V 3 bases and J 1 base, with 16 bases left between them. Germline V lookup: CDR1 MNHEY, CDR2 SMNVEV (reference sequence). CDR3 length: 18 residues. Another study also made use of these data, one on human thymus T cells. This second report adds: The study used thymus tissue resected during corrective heart surgery. It looked as if thymic and blood repertoires used V and J genes in a biased way.

This clonotype was sampled from a boy younger than two with a congenital heart defect. The material sequenced was thymocytes. This rearrangement joins TRBV27 to TRBJ1-6; D might be TRBD1 (5 bases). Here the CDR3 reads CASSFSDGGNSYNSPLHF. CDR3 in DNA: TGTGCCAGCAGTTTCTCGGACGGGGGAAATTCCTATAATTCACCCCTCCACTTT.